This T cell receptor beta chain was documented in a study of cytomegalovirus exposure and HLA in healthy donors. Study-level information: A previous analysis identified 90 million to 140 million unique TCR beta sequences derived from roughly 180 million T cells. Points from the study as a whole: CMV serostatus was the only recorded immune exposure for donors. TRBV6-2, TRBV6-3 and some other V segments were unresolvable in 87-base-pair reads.

Regarding this clone: The target antigen is unknown.

PCR amplification relied on 60 Vbeta primers (plus 13 Jbeta primers). The protocol was immunoSEQ multiplex PCR, while the TCRdb copy is restricted to in-frame clones and leaves out a portion. This sample yields about 130,000 clones, of which more than 65% are seen a single time; 9.5% to 15% belongs to the top ten. The CDR3 consists of 15 residues. The germline gives CDR1 SGHRS, CDR2 YFSETQ. Germline trimming cut 4 bases from V and 2 bases from J; bases unmatched to any gene: 8. The rearrangement links TRBV5-1 to TRBJ2-5; 7 bases agree with TRBD1. The source of this sequence is a woman between 35 and 50 years old in good health and CMV-seropositive. Material: PBMCs. CDR3 nucleotides: TGCGCCAGCAGCAAAACAGGGGTTATGCAAGAGACCCAGTACTTC. Amino acid sequence: CASSKTGVMQETQYF.